The 17 T cell receptor beta chains in this list originate from one sample, sequenced in a study of Graves' ophthalmopathy and Graves' hyperthyroidism. Amplification of the TCR beta CDR3 regions used RNA transcripts (as template). RT-PCR was first run with HTBI primers, then multiplex PCR in a second round. In TCRdb, the multiplex PCR reads were re-called with MiXCR into one record per CDR3 protein. Among over a million distinct CDR3 sequences listed, roughly two fifths were seen once. Sequenced sample: peripheral blood or thyroid tissue (not recorded which). Every receptor here comes from an adult man with Graves' hyperthyroidism.

This clonotype has ten or more counts. The chain employs TRBV15 and TRBJ2-5; perhaps D is TRBD1 or TRBD2 (5 bases each). Trimming cost V 1 base and J 2 bases, with 20 bases left between them. This CDR3 contains 18 residues. CDR1 and CDR2 (germline): LNHNV, YYDKDF (reference sequence). The DNA for the CDR3 is TGTGCCACCAGCAGAGCCTACGCGAGCGAGGGGCTTCAAGAGACCCAGTACTTC. It is translated as CATSRAYASEGLQETQYF.

A remark on this clonotype: Lacking the conserved final phenylalanine or tryptophan, this CDR3 likely reflects a read error. The DNA is omitted, as the CDR3 cannot be located on it reliably, and the CDR3 follows TCRdb's listing. The V and J genes are TRBV15 and TRBJ1-6; TRBD1 is the table's D call, not checked against the DNA. The CDR3 numbers 11 amino acids, ends counted. The germline V gene has CDR1 LNHNV and CDR2 YYDKDF (reference sequence). The CDR3 loop reads CATSRVDRDHY.

In this sample, this clonotype turned up many times. This chain uses TRBV19 with TRBJ2-7; no clear D. Trimming shortened V by 7 bases and J by 2 bases, and 9 bases separated the two germline ends. CDR1 and CDR2 from the germline V gene are LNHDA and SQIVND (reference sequence). The CDR3 is 12 residues long. The CDR3: CASKGRTYEQYF. CDR3 in DNA: TGTGCCAGTAAGGGCAGAACCTACGAGCAGTACTTC.

This chain joins TRBV11-1 and TRBJ2-3; no reliable D call. This CDR3 has 14 residues. Trimming removed 4 bases from V and 0 bases from J, with 8 bases in between. Germline V gene lookup returns CDR1 SGHAT and CDR2 FQDESV (reference sequence). CDR3 DNA sequence: TGTGCCAGCAGCTCAGAACCTAGCACAGATACGCAGTATTTT. Translation: CASSSEPSTDTQYF.

This rearrangement joins TRBV10-2 to TRBJ2-7, with a possible D match to TRBD1 (6 bases). CDR1 and CDR2 from the germline V gene are WSHSY and SAAADI. There are 14 residues in the CDR3. Trimming pared 6 bases from V and 0 bases from J, leaving 12 bases between. The CDR3: CASRDRIDSYEQYF. The CDR3 region has the DNA TGCGCCAGCAGAGACAGGATAGACTCCTACGAGCAGTACTTC.

V usage is TRBV19 and J usage is TRBJ1-3; unclear D gene. V was pared by 9 bases and J by 2 bases, with 11 bases between. Germline CDR1 is LNHDA and CDR2 is SQIVND (reference sequence). This CDR3 spans 13 amino acids. CDR3 bases: TGTGCCAGGTGGAGGATACCTGGAAACACCATATATTTT. This gives the protein CARWRIPGNTIYF.

A single count supports this clonotype. This may be a read error: a much more frequent sequence differs by one nucleotide. This rearrangement joins TRBV27 to TRBJ1-6; D remains ambiguous. The V and J ends lost 4 bases and 9 bases respectively, with 16 bases between them. The CDR3 consists of 15 residues. In germline, CDR1 is MNHEY, CDR2 SMNVEV (reference sequence). CDR3 loop: CASSYGISGSSPLHF. The CDR3 DNA reads as TGTGCCAGCAGTTACGGGATTTCGGGCAGTTCACCCCTCCACTTT.

The rearrangement links TRBV19 to TRBJ1-1, with 9 bases that match TRBD1. Germline V gives CDR1 LNHDA, CDR2 SQIVND (reference sequence). J was trimmed by 5 bases and V by 8 bases; bases with no gene match: 3. This CDR3 has 12 residues. CDR3 DNA: TGTGCCAGTCTGACAGGGGGGACTGAAGCTTTCTTT. Its protein product is CASLTGGTEAFF.

As for this clonotype: One base away lies a much larger clone, so this may be a sequencing read error. The J gene is TRBJ2-2, the V gene TRBV20-1; no definite D call. Germline V gives CDR1 DFQATT, CDR2 SNEGSKA (reference sequence). The V and J ends lost 6 bases and 7 bases respectively, with 12 bases between them. The CDR3 spans 12 residues. This CDR3 reads CSASPWVGELFF. The DNA of the CDR3 is TGCAGTGCCTCACCTTGGGTCGGGGAGCTGTTTTTT.

A few counts support this clonotype. The chain links TRBV4-1 to TRBJ2-7; possibly TRBD1 or TRBD2 for D (5 bases each). The CDR3 is 17 amino acids. The germline V gene has CDR1 MGHRA and CDR2 YSYEKL. The V and J ends lost 0 bases and 0 bases respectively, with 15 bases between them. CDR3 sequence (DNA): TGCGCCAGCAGCCAAGAAGGTGGGACGGGTGGCTCCTACGAGCAGTACTTC. It translates to CASSQEGGTGGSYEQYF.

This clonotype was counted between two and nine times. The rearrangement links TRBV10-3 to TRBJ1-2; 8 bases align to TRBD1. V dropped 2 bases and J dropped 2; count of bases not matched to a gene: 7. CDR3 length: 16 residues. Germline assignment: CDR1 ENHRY and CDR2 SYGVKD. CDR3 DNA sequence: TGTGCCATCAGTGAGCCCGGGACAGGCGGGAACTATGGCTACACCTTC. The encoded protein is CAISEPGTGGNYGYTF.

This chain links TRBV20-1 with TRBJ2-2; 8 bases map to TRBD1. CDR3 size: 15 residues. Germline CDR1 reads DFQATT; CDR2 reads SNEGSKA (reference sequence). Trimming at V came to 5 bases and at J to 4 bases, leaving 9 bases not matched to a gene. The CDR3 loop is CSAPRTGIITGELFF. The CDR3 DNA follows: TGCAGTGCTCCCCGGACAGGGATCATCACCGGGGAGCTGTTTTTT.

This clonotype was counted ten times or more. The gene calls are TRBV10-3 and TRBJ2-7; possible D gene TRBD2, 5 bases. The germline gives CDR1 ENHRY, CDR2 SYGVKD. The CDR3 spans 12 residues. Trimming stripped 6 bases from V and 7 bases from J, with 13 bases between. The CDR3 sequence: CAIRDLPGEQYF. CDR3 nucleotide sequence: TGTGCCATCAGGGACTTGCCCGGGGAGCAGTACTTC.

This clonotype was seen repeatedly, ten times or more. V and J are TRBV7-2 and TRBJ1-2; D might be TRBD1 (6 bases). The CDR3 totals 13 residues. Trimming took 2 bases from V and 4 from J, leaving 8 bases between them. Germline V gene lookup returns CDR1 SGHTA and CDR2 FQGNSA. This chain's CDR3 is CASSLTTGYGYTF. CDR3 nucleotides: TGTGCCAGCAGCTTAACGACAGGCTATGGCTACACCTTC.

Many counts were recorded for this clonotype. This rearrangement joins TRBV2 to TRBJ1-1; no firm D call. The CDR3 is 14 amino acids. The germline CDR1 and CDR2 sequences are SNHLY and FYNNEI. The V end lost 6 bases, the J end lost 5 bases, and 16 bases lay between the germline ends. CDR3 sequence reads: CASRDLRSWTEAFF. The CDR3 coding sequence is TGTGCCAGCAGGGATCTGCGCAGTTGGACTGAAGCTTTCTTT.

Of note for this clonotype: This clone may be a read error of a much larger clone one base away. V is TRBV2 and J is TRBJ1-4, with TRBD1 as a possible D gene (6 bases). V gave up 7 bases and J gave up 8 bases, with 17 bases separating them. The CDR3 covers 14 residues. Germline-derived CDR1 and CDR2 are SNHLY and FYNNEI. Written as DNA, the CDR3 is TGTGCCAGCAACCTCGGGGCACAGGGCGAAAAACTGTTTTTT. Its translation is CASNLGAQGEKLFF.

This clonotype appeared a few times. As DNA, the CDR3 is TGTGCCAGCAGCCAAGCGGACAACGGTCAGCCCCAGCATTTT. It codes for CASSQADNGQPQHF. The chain carries TRBV3-1 and TRBJ1-5; possibly TRBD1 for D (5 bases). Germline CDR1 LGHDT, CDR2 YNNKEL (reference sequence). CDR3 length equals 14 residues. Trimming took off 1 base at V and 6 bases at J, with 10 bases between the two ends.